This record concerns one TCR beta chain sequence. Sequencing of TCR beta was undertaken in CD8+ and CD4+ T cells derived from blood. The sample is drawn from a study of CD8 T cells in Susac syndrome. RNA totalling about 0.45 to 1 ug underwent reverse transcription with random hexamers. The amplification used immunoSEQ multiplex PCR on TCR beta CDR3; it spanned 54 Vbeta and 13 Jbeta. MiXCR, applied by TCRdb to the immunoSEQ multiplex PCR reads, yields one record per CDR3 protein. The sample consists of about 300,000 distinct CDR3 sequences, just over 90% of them appearing once. The CDR3 extends over 21 amino acids. Looked up from germline, CDR1 is MNHEY and CDR2 is SVGEGT. After removal of 2 bases from V and 1 base from J, the junction contained 18 bases not matched to a gene.

The V and J genes are TRBV6-2 or TRBV6-3 and TRBJ2-2; 8 nucleotides match TRBD2. The sample consisted of CD4+ T cells from PBMCs. The sequence came from a human donor with multiple sclerosis. The CDR3 nucleotides are TGTGCCAGCAGTTACCTCGCCTCAGCGGGAGCCTCAATAAAGAACACCGGGGAGCTGTTTTTT. This encodes CASSYLASAGASIKNTGELFF.